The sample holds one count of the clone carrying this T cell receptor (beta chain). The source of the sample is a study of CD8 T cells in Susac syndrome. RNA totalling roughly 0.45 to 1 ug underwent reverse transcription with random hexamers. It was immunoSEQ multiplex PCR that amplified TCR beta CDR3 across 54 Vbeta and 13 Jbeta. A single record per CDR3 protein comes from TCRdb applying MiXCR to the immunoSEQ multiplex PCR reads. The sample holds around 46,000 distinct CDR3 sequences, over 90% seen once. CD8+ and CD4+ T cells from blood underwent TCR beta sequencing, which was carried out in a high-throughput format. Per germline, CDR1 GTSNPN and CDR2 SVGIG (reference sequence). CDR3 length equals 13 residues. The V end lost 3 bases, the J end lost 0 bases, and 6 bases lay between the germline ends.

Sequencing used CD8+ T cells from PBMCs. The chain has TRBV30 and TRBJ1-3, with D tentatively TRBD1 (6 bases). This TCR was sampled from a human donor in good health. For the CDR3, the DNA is TGTGCCTGGAGACAGGGCTCTGGAAACACCATATATTTT. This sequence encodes CAWRQGSGNTIYF. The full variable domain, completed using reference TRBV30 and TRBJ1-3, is SQTIHQWPATLVQPVGSPLSLECTVEGTSNPNLYWYRQAAGRGLQLLFYSVGIGQISSEVPQNLSASRPQDRQFILSSKKLLLSDSGFYLCAWRQGSGNTIYFGEGSWLTVV.